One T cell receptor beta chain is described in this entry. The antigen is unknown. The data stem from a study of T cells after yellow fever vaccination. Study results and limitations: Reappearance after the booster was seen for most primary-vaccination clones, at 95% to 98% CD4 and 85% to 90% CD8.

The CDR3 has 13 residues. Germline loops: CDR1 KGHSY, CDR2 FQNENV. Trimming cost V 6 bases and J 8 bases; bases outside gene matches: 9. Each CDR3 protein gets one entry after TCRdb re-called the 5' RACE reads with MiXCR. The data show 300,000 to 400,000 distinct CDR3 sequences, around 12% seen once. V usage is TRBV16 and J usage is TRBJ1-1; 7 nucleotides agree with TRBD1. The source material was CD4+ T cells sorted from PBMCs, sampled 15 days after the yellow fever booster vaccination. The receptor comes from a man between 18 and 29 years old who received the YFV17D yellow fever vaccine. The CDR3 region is CASRRQGLGEAFF. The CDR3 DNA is TGTGCCAGCAGACGACAGGGCCTCGGCGAAGCTTTCTTT.